This TCR beta chain originates from a study of CD8+ T cells in alopecia areata. Study context: Administration of oral tofacitinib to treated patients was at 5 to 10 mg twice daily.

In each case, RNA was isolated and then reverse transcribed into cDNA as the sequencing template. Some clones are missing from TCRdb's copy, which holds only in-frame ones; the method was immunoSEQ multiplex PCR. The sample lists 250,000 to 300,000 clones, 58% occurring once. CDR3 size: 11 residues. Trimming stripped 1 base from V and 5 bases from J, with 5 bases between. Germline loops: CDR1 DFQATT, CDR2 SNEGSKA (reference sequence). Regarding treatment: oral pan-JAK inhibitor, 5-10 mg twice daily. A remark on this clone: No antigen is known for it. The same CDR3 arises from other DNA sequences in this sample as well.

Study observations and caveats: Higher clonality was seen in lesional scalp than in normal scalp, especially in alopecia totalis/universalis. On tofacitinib, scalp clonality and expanded CD8+ clones among top 100 fell significantly. The study found that many expanded lesional clones persisted in scalp and blood during tofacitinib.

The rearrangement joins TRBV20-1 to TRBJ1-2; D not resolved. The specimen was CD4+ T cells sorted from blood, collected at week 24, from a patient treated with tofacitinib. The sequence was obtained from a human donor with alopecia areata. The chain's CDR3 is CSARVNYGYTF. CDR3 in DNA: TGCAGTGCTAGAGTGAATTATGGCTACACCTTC.